The rows below give T cell receptor beta chains drawn from one sample of a study of regulatory T cells in long-lasting Graves disease. From the multiplex PCR reads, TCRdb called clonotypes with MiXCR, one entry per CDR3 protein. Seen here are roughly 500,000 distinct CDR3 sequences, 12% to 15% observed once, and the top ten hold approximately 17%. The sample also formed part of further work on T cells in Graves' hyperthyroidism and ophthalmopathy.

This specimen consisted of peripheral blood mononuclear cells (PBMCs), obtained at new diagnosis, from a patient treated with antithyroid drugs. All receptors come from a woman between 45 and 65 years old with Graves disease. CDR3s include the opening cysteine and the closing phenylalanine or tryptophan. A D gene is named only where the DNA matches it firmly. A row's size may be missing; if present it is once, few, many or a size class.

few | TRBJ2-2 | NA | TRBV10-3 | CAIGQNTGELFF
NA | TRBJ1-4 | TRBD1 | TRBV6-1 | CASSEAPDRSRANEKLFF
many | TRBJ1-2 | TRBD1 | TRBV18 | CASSPPTGTEYGYTF
many | TRBJ2-5 | TRBD2 | TRBV10-3 | CAISVGIAGGQETQYF
many | TRBJ2-1 | NA | TRBV11-2 | CASSLGRGRGISYNEQFF
many | TRBJ2-7 | NA | TRBV9 | CASSVDPGVGEQYF
NA | TRBJ1-5 | NA | TRBV30 | CAWSAGGNQPQHF
few | TRBJ1-2 | NA | TRBV28 | CASQGRGWYGYTF
many | TRBJ2-1 | TRBD1 | TRBV7-9 | CASSLTATGTGSYNEQFF
NA | TRBJ2-7 | TRBD2 | TRBV20-1 | CSARGLDETRTSGRFSYEQYF
few | TRBJ1-5 | NA | TRBV3-1 | CASSQGRQPQHF
many | TRBJ2-7 | TRBD1 | TRBV30 | CAWSVSAGGFDEQYF
many | TRBJ2-5 | NA | TRBV10-2 | CASRRGPVETQYF
many | TRBJ2-3 | NA | TRBV5-1 | CASSLGVADASTDTQYF
few | TRBJ1-3 | NA | TRBV6-5 | CASSYYGLMGSGNTIYF
many | TRBJ2-5 | TRBD2 | TRBV20-1 | CSAYRLAGGDGRQETQYF
few | TRBJ2-4 | NA | TRBV19 | CASSFGTASAKNIQYF
few | TRBJ2-7 | TRBD1 | TRBV10-3 | CAISEPTRTGEGLEQYF
many | TRBJ2-3 | TRBD2 | TRBV12-3/TRBV12-4 | CASSLTPGGGVGRDTQYF
few | TRBJ2-7 | NA | TRBV7-9 | CASSYEVHGSGQYF
NA | TRBJ1-3 | NA | TRBV5-1 | CASSQGHVSGNTIYF
few | TRBJ2-1 | TRBD2 | TRBV5-8 | CASSARLAGIYNEQFF
few | TRBJ2-2 | TRBD1 | TRBV19 | CASKRGTGDAGELFF
NA | TRBJ1-5 | TRBD1 | TRBV29-1 | CGVKTGGYDQPQHF
many | TRBJ2-7 | NA | TRBV3-1 | CASSRRLDRAGGYEQYF
many | TRBJ2-5 | TRBD2 | TRBV6-2/TRBV6-3 | CASSGSLAGRGGGQETQYF
many | TRBJ2-3 | TRBD1 | TRBV7-6 | CASSLRTGGIADTQYF
many | TRBJ2-1 | NA | TRBV5-5 | CATSFGGLGYNEQFF
few | TRBJ2-7 | TRBD2 | TRBV6-1 | CASSEARSGSKIYEQYF
many | TRBJ1-5 | TRBD1 | TRBV27 | CASTYPGTGSNQPQHF
many | TRBJ1-1 | TRBD1 | TRBV13 | CASSQSDRGRWAEAFF
few | TRBJ1-5 | NA | TRBV25-1 | CASSDGGSQPQHF
few | TRBJ1-4 | NA | TRBV5-5 | CASSQVGELTNEKLFF
NA | TRBJ1-2 | TRBD1 | TRBV5-5 | CASSFPGQRVSGYTF
few | NA | NA | TRBV5-4 | CASSSLGSQGTQYF
NA | TRBJ2-1 | TRBD2 | TRBV11-2 | CASSPRAGGEQFF
few | TRBJ1-4 | NA | TRBV3-1 | CASSQGGGEKLFF
many | TRBJ2-1 | NA | TRBV28 | CASSTTTASGPDEQFF
few | TRBJ2-3 | TRBD1 | TRBV19 | CASSVTGTESTDTQYF
many | TRBJ2-3 | TRBD2 | TRBV28 | CASSLPGGGTDTQYF
few | TRBJ1-2 | NA | TRBV28 | CASSPSYYGYTF
many | TRBJ2-2 | NA | TRBV18 | CASSPPAGTNGELFF
NA | TRBJ2-1 | TRBD2 | TRBV30 | CASGTTYNEQFF
many | TRBJ2-5 | NA | TRBV7-8 | CASSSGLSGEWQTQYF
NA | TRBJ2-2 | NA | TRBV19 | CASIAYQGTGELFF
many | TRBJ2-5 | NA | TRBV18 | CASSSIGAGQETQYF
NA | TRBJ1-1 | NA | TRBV7-9 | CASSQVSPSTEAFF
few | TRBJ2-2 | NA | TRBV20-1 | CSARSGRWTGELFF
NA | TRBJ2-7 | TRBD2 | TRBV7-2 | CASSDLAGAPYEQYF
NA | TRBJ1-6 | NA | TRBV18 | CASSLGIQNSPLHF
NA | TRBJ2-1 | NA | TRBV27 | CATSTRVYNEQFF
many | TRBJ2-5 | NA | TRBV18 | CASSPPAYQETQYF
NA | TRBJ1-4 | NA | TRBV12-3/TRBV12-4 | CASSLSGPIEKLFF